Sequencing of this TCR beta chain was carried out in a study of shared clonotypes between healthy human individuals. Trimming cost V 0 bases and J 1 base, with 11 bases left between them. The CDR3 has 16 residues. Germline lookup yields CDR1 SGHKS and CDR2 YYEKEE (reference sequence). This table comes from immunoSEQ multiplex PCR, and its TCRdb copy is limited to in-frame clones, with some not included. Altogether about 380,000 clones are present, about 97% being singletons, with the ten largest covering approximately 0.32%. The sequencing sample was made of memory CD8+ T cells sorted from blood. This sample's subset: CD45RO+ cells pooled with CCR7-negative TemRA cells. The J gene is TRBJ1-5, the V gene TRBV5-5; D remains ambiguous. The receptor's source is a man aged 25-45 years in good health. The CDR3 DNA follows: TGTGCCAGCAGCTTGGAGGGCAGAGGGAGCAATCAGCCCCAGCATTTT. Translating gives CASSLEGRGSNQPQHF.